The present T cell receptor (beta chain) was sequenced within a study of response to subunit inactivated influenza vaccine. V lost 1 base to trimming and J lost 0 bases, with 9 bases between them. The CDR3 runs to 15 residues. CDR1 and CDR2 from the germline V gene are SEHNR and FQNEAQ (reference sequence). This clonotype was seen ten or more times. The antigen is undetermined. Via MiXCR, TCRdb re-called the RT-PCR reads, giving one row per CDR3 protein. Among more than 250,000 distinct CDR3 sequences listed, just over 20% were seen once. Study-wide findings and caveats: T cells newly recruited by each seasonal influenza vaccination are few, the authors suggested.

The receptor's source is a man between 50 and 75 years old who received an inactivated influenza vaccine. Source: PBMCs from blood, taken about 20 months after vaccination. The chain has TRBV7-9 and TRBJ1-1, with D tentatively TRBD1 (5 bases). The DNA of the CDR3 is TGTGCCAGCAGCTTAGGAGGGGTGGTGAACACTGAAGCTTTCTTT. Protein: CASSLGGVVNTEAFF.